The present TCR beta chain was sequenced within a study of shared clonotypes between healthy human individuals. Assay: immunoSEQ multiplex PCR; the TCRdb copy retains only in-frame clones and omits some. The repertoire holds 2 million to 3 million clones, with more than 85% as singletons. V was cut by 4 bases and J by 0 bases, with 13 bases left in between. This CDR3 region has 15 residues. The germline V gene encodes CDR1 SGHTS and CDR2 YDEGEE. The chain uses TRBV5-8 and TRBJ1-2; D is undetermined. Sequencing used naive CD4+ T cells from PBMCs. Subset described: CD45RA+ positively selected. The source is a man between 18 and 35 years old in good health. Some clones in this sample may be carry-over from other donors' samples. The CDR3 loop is CASSPRGSTNYGYTF. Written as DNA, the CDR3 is TGTGCCAGCAGCCCGCGAGGATCTACTAACTATGGCTACACCTTC.